This is a list of T cell receptor beta chains from one sample in a study of OX40 agonist ivuxolimab in advanced cancers. Sequencing used immunoSEQ multiplex PCR; TCRdb keeps in-frame clones, though not all of them. Of about 62,000 clones listed, 80% to 95% are singletons. Material: CD4+ or CD8+ T cells sorted from blood, obtained in a trial of the OX40 agonist ivuxolimab. All receptors come from an adult with an advanced solid tumor such as melanoma, head and neck, liver or kidney cancer. Both conserved end residues are trimmed from each CDR3. A D gene is named only where the DNA matches it firmly.

>-|TRBV18
ASSPPTGGAYINEQY
>TRBD1|TRBV10-2
ASSEQGAGAYEQY
>TRBD1|TRBV29-1
SVQGAPINYGYT
>-|TRBV5-1
ASSAAATGLLYEQY
>TRBD2|TRBV27
ASSGTSGGNEQF
>TRBD2|TRBV19
ASSIDLYGGSSHEQF
>-|TRBV4-2
ASSQDSTGSQANYGYT
>TRBD1|TRBV29-1
SVEEDREPYGYT
>-|TRBV5-1
ASSSAGAYEQY
>-|TRBV7-9
ASSLGLGLTNTEAF
>-|TRBV6-1
ASTEQANSNQPQH
>-|TRBV29-1
SVEGGARYEQY
>-|TRBV7-2
ASSLDPHNDGYT
>-|TRBV29-1
SVEDSAQGGPGELF
>TRBD2|TRBV29-1
SVEGGPERGSSYNEQF
>-|TRBV10-3
AISESGGNGDTEAF
>-|TRBV5-4
ASSLGSDQPQH
>TRBD1|TRBV11-2
ASRDRGEYEQY
>-|TRBV27
ASSLSTDNEQY
>-|TRBV6-5
ASSSENTGELF
>TRBD2|TRBV7-2
ASSSATSGSNYEQY
>-|TRBV6-1
ASSEMGIPFLEAF
>TRBD1|TRBV5-1
ASSRFYLTGDLYEQY
>TRBD2|TRBV7-9
ASSHGTSGFYEQY
>-|TRBV14
ASSQEVYAGFGEQY
>-|TRBV5-6
ASSLSYGYT
>TRBD2|TRBV6-5
ASSYSRDYYEQY
>TRBD2|TRBV9
ASSTRLAGGPPPVADTQY
>-|TRBV6-1
ASSGLGTVAYNEQF
>TRBD1|TRBV4-1
ASSQETGQEKNT
>-|TRBV9
ASSVASGTAYGYT
>TRBD1|TRBV15
ATSRGGQGANSPLH
>TRBD2|TRBV9
ASSVAGGQNNEQF
>-|TRBV29-1
STRAHRVGYGYT
>-|TRBV7-9
ASSSQGQNYEQY
>-|TRBV6-1
ASSLGLTEQF
>TRBD2|TRBV4-3
ASGILAEDNEQF
>-|TRBV6-5
ASSPSGNHYNEQF
>-|TRBV7-9
ASSFGVQGSYNEQF
>TRBD1|TRBV6-1
ASIDRDRNTYEQY
>-|TRBV6-5
ASSPTRFNTGELF
>-|TRBV27
ASSFATSYNEQF
>TRBD1|TRBV5-4
ASSLGTGVSGANVLT
>-|TRBV6-5
ASSYEAYYEQY
>-|TRBV4-3
ASSQEVAESSYNEQF
>-|TRBV6-4
ASADGTNTGELF
>-|TRBV14
ASSPNDLDNTGELF
>-|TRBV12-1
ASRSHRGGQETQY
>TRBD1|TRBV4-1
ASSQDGQGQY
>-|TRBV2
ASMPSSLYEQY
>-|TRBV2
ASSDVAAGANVLT
>-|TRBV27
ASSSADSSYNEQF